The 14 T cell receptor beta chains presented below share a single source sample, sequenced in a study of T cell responses to AZD1222 COVID-19 vaccine. The repertoire was sequenced with immunoSEQ multiplex PCR; TCRdb's copy has only in-frame clones and lacks some. The sample comprises approximately 150,000 clones, about 91% of which are singletons, and roughly 3.5% rests with the top ten. This material consisted of peripheral blood, taken on day 0 of MenACWY control vaccination. All receptors derive from an adult in good health.

The chain couples TRBV20-1 to TRBJ1-2, with D unclear. The CDR3 has 11 amino acids. From germline, CDR1 is DFQATT and CDR2 SNEGSKA (reference sequence). The CDR3 DNA reads TGCAGACTGGGTGGATACGAGGGCTACACCTTC. Encoded protein: CRLGGYEGYTF.

This clone was recorded only once. CDR3 region: CASSLTIQDTGELFF. CDR3 nucleotide sequence: TGTGCCAGCAGCTTAACGATACAGGACACCGGGGAGCTGTTTTTT. The J gene is TRBJ2-2, the V gene TRBV5-4; perhaps TRBD1 as D (5 bases). This CDR3 spans 15 amino acids. The V end was cut by 2 bases, the J end by 3 bases, with 11 bases between. Germline V gives CDR1 SGHNT, CDR2 YYREEE (reference sequence).

The chain links TRBV28 to TRBJ2-7; 8 bases fit TRBD1. Germline V gives CDR1 MDHEN, CDR2 SYDVKM. V was clipped by 5 bases and J by 2 bases; unmatched bases: 8. This CDR3 comprises 15 residues. The CDR3 spells CASSSPGTGPYEQYF. The CDR3 nucleotides are TGTGCCAGCAGTAGCCCCGGGACAGGTCCCTACGAGCAGTACTTC.

This clone was detected once. The CDR3 nucleotides are TGTGCCAGCAGTGAATCGGACAGGGGTGGCTACACCTTC. Translating gives CASSESDRGGYTF. The chain uses TRBV6-1 and TRBJ1-2, with 9 bases aligning to TRBD1. From germline, CDR1 is MNHNS and CDR2 SASEGT. The CDR3 is made up of 13 amino acids. V was pared by 2 bases and J by 7 bases, with 2 bases of the junction left unmatched.

CDR3 sequence: CAWSRTGYEQFF. CDR3 DNA sequence: TGTGCCTGGAGTAGGACTGGCTATGAGCAGTTCTTC. The genes are TRBV30 and TRBJ2-1; maybe TRBD2 (5 bases). V lost 2 bases, J lost 8 bases, and 10 bases lay in between. The length of the CDR3 is 12 residues. Per germline, CDR1 GTSNPN and CDR2 SVGIG (reference sequence). Filled out from reference TRBV30 and TRBJ2-1, the complete variable domain reads SQTIHQWPATLVQPVGSPLSLECTVEGTSNPNLYWYRQAAGRGLQLLFYSVGIGQISSEVPQNLSASRPQDRQFILSSKKLLLSDSGFYLCAWSRTGYEQFFGPGTRLTVL.

The rearrangement links TRBV3-1 (or the pseudogene TRBV3-2) to TRBJ1-2, with no clear D. Germline CDR1 and CDR2: LGHDT and YNNKEL (reference sequence). This CDR3 is 13 amino acids long. The germline V and J ends were trimmed by 2 bases and 0 bases, with 4 bases remaining between them. CDR3 in amino acids: CASSQNTNYGYTF. CDR3 coding DNA: TGTGCCAGCAGCCAAAATACTAACTATGGCTACACCTTC.

The rearrangement uses TRBV30 and TRBJ1-3; D is unresolved. V lost 2 bases and J lost 3, with 5 bases in between. Germline CDR1 and CDR2: GTSNPN and SVGIG (reference sequence). The CDR3 sequence is 12 residues long. Written as DNA, the CDR3 is TGTGCCTGGAGTCCGTATGGAAACACCATATATTTT. It encodes CAWSPYGNTIYF.

This chain joins TRBV7-2 and TRBJ1-1, with D possibly being TRBD1 (5 bases). V lost 4 bases, J lost 4 bases, and 10 bases lay in between. The CDR3 has 13 residues. Germline V gene sequence: CDR1 SGHTA, CDR2 FQGNSA. This CDR3 is CASSSRGGTEAFF. CDR3 sequence (DNA): TGTGCCAGCAGCTCGCGTGGGGGCACTGAAGCTTTCTTT.

The rearrangement uses TRBV6-5 and TRBJ2-5; 7 bases align to TRBD2. V lost 11 bases to trimming and J lost 3 bases; unmatched junction nucleotides: 3. The CDR3 covers 11 residues. Germline V lookup: CDR1 MNHEY, CDR2 SVGAGI. CDR3 sequence reads: CASTSEETQYF. DNA for the CDR3: TGTGCCTCTACTAGCGAAGAGACCCAGTACTTC.

The rearrangement links TRBV9 to TRBJ1-1, with 7 nucleotides matching TRBD1. V gave up 4 bases and J gave up 4 bases; unmatched junction bases: 10. The CDR3 is 15 residues long. Germline loops: CDR1 SGDLS, CDR2 YYNGEE. The CDR3 region has the DNA TGTGCCAGCAGCTCCCTAGCAGGGGGAGGCACTGAAGCTTTCTTT. Its translation is CASSSLAGGGTEAFF.

The chain couples TRBV7-3 to TRBJ2-2; 13 bases map to TRBD2. The junction had 6 bases not matched to a gene; V was cut back by 5 bases and J by 3 bases. Germline lookup yields CDR1 SGHTA and CDR2 FQGTGA. The CDR3 sequence is 17 residues long. For the CDR3, the DNA is TGTGCCAGCAGCGAGACGGGACTAGCGGGACACACCGGGGAGCTGTTTTTT. Translating it yields CASSETGLAGHTGELFF.

The chain has TRBV21-1 and TRBJ2-1. TRBV21-1 constitutes a pseudogene. The CDR3 spans 17 residues. The CDR3 here is CASREDPPRVPYNEQFF. CDR3 bases: TGTGCCAGCAGGGAAGATCCCCCAAGGGTCCCCTACAATGAGCAGTTCTTC.

J is TRBJ2-7 and V is TRBV5-1; D not resolved. The length of the CDR3 is 14 residues. V was clipped by 4 bases and J by 1 base, with 12 bases between them. Germline values: CDR1 SGHRS, CDR2 YFSETQ. The CDR3 bases are TGCGCCAGCAGCCTGTCGCCCGGATCCTACGAGCAGTACTTC. It yields the protein CASSLSPGSYEQYF.

The V and J genes are TRBV18 and TRBJ1-5; D is perhaps TRBD1 (6 bases). The V gene's germline CDR1 is KGHSH and CDR2 LQKENI. There are 16 residues in the CDR3. Trimming left V 1 base short and J 10 bases short, with 20 bases between. Written as DNA, the CDR3 is TGTGCCAGCTCACCACAAGGACAGTTGACAATCAGCCCCCAGCATTTT. This translates into CASSPQGQLTISPQHF. The variable domain in full, completed from reference TRBV18 and TRBJ1-5, reads NAGVMQNPRHLVRRRGQEARLRCSPMKGHSHVYWYRQLPEEGLKFMVYLQKENIIDESGMPKERFSAEFPKEGPSILRIQQVVRGDSAAYFCASSPQGQLTISPQHFGDGTRLSIL.